Each of the 24 T cell receptor beta chains below was sequenced from the same sample in a study of T cell responses to AZD1222 COVID-19 vaccine. Sequenced by immunoSEQ multiplex PCR; TCRdb stores in-frame clones only, minus some. The data hold tens of thousands of clones, with about 78% observed a single time. The specimen comprised peripheral blood, sampled 28 days after the second AZD1222 dose. These receptors came from an adult who received the AZD1222 COVID-19 vaccine.

J is TRBJ1-1 and V is TRBV6-5; 9 bases are shared with TRBD1. Per the germline V gene, CDR1 is MNHEY and CDR2 is SVGAGI. The junction had 10 bases not matched to a gene; V was cut back by 6 bases and J by 5 bases. The CDR3 loop spans 15 amino acids. In DNA, the CDR3 is TGTGCCAGCAGGATAACCGGGACAGGGATGACTGAAGCTTTCTTT. Protein: CASRITGTGMTEAFF.

The chain recombines TRBV7-2 with TRBJ1-5; 10 nucleotides match TRBD1. This CDR3 has 15 residues. Germline V gives CDR1 SGHTA, CDR2 FQGNSA. J gave up 7 bases and V 5 bases, and 8 bases lay outside the gene matches. This CDR3 is CASSPGRDRGQPQHF. In nucleotides, the CDR3 is TGTGCCAGCAGCCCCGGGCGGGACAGGGGACAGCCCCAGCATTTT. Supplemented by reference TRBV7-2 and TRBJ1-5, the full variable domain reads GAGVSQSPSNKVTEKGKDVELRCDPISGHTALYWYRQSLGQGLEFLIYFQGNSAPDKSGLPSDRFSAERTGGSVSTLTIQRTQQEDSAVYLCASSPGRDRGQPQHFGDGTRLSIL.

The V gene is TRBV18, the J gene TRBJ2-7; 7 bases are a match to TRBD1. Unmatched junction bases numbered 6, after V lost 3 bases and J lost 1 base. Germline V CDR1 and CDR2: KGHSH, LQKENI. This CDR3 is 15 amino acids long. The CDR3 is CASSPRGDSSYEQYF. As DNA, the CDR3 is TGTGCCAGCTCACCTAGAGGGGACAGTTCCTACGAGCAGTACTTC.

V usage is TRBV12-2 and J usage is TRBJ2-1; the DNA was not compared with TRBD2, the D call given in the table. TRBV12-2 is termed a pseudogene. This CDR3 spans 16 amino acids. The CDR3 reads CASRLGNGGAHNEQFF. The CDR3 coding sequence is TGTGCAAGTCGCTTAGGAAACGGGGGGGCCCACAATGAGCAGTTCTTC.

The V and J genes are TRBV19 and TRBJ2-1; a weak D match, TRBD2 (5 bases). V was trimmed by 5 bases and J by 3 bases, leaving 8 bases between them. Germline CDR1 reads LNHDA; CDR2 reads SQIVND (reference sequence). This CDR3 contains 13 residues. The DNA of the CDR3 is TGTGCCAGTAGTCCCGGACTCTACAATGAGCAGTTCTTC. Protein: CASSPGLYNEQFF.

This chain uses TRBV15 with TRBJ2-1; either TRBD1 or TRBD2 may supply D (5 bases each). CDR1 LNHNV and CDR2 YYDKDF come from the germline V gene (reference sequence). Trimming pared 1 base from V and 9 bases from J, leaving 13 bases between. The CDR3 contains 14 residues. The CDR3 DNA reads as TGTGCCACCAGCAGAGTTCGGGGCCCCGGTGAGCAGTTCTTC. Its protein product is CATSRVRGPGEQFF.

The CDR3 sequence is CASSQRGDEQYF. For the CDR3, the DNA is TGTGCCAGCAGCCAAAGGGGGGACGAGCAGTACTTC. The chain recombines TRBV7-9 with TRBJ2-7, with D possibly being TRBD1 or TRBD2 (6 bases each). This CDR3 has 12 amino acids. Germline CDR1 is SEHNR and CDR2 is FQNEAQ (reference sequence). Trimming cost V 5 bases and J 5 bases, with 10 bases left between them.

This chain connects TRBV5-6 to TRBJ2-5, with D perhaps TRBD1 (6 bases). The ends were cut back, 3 bases at V and 4 bases at J, with 7 bases in the middle. The CDR3 runs to 12 residues. Germline CDR1 and CDR2: SGHDT and YYEEEE. As DNA, the CDR3 is TGTGCCAGCAGCTGGGGGCGAGAGACCCAGTACTTC. This codes for CASSWGRETQYF.

About this clone itself: The sample carries other DNA sequences with the same CDR3. V gene TRBV4-2 combines with J gene TRBJ2-1; tentative D call: TRBD2 (5 bases). Per germline, CDR1 LGHNA and CDR2 YNFKEQ. V lost 3 bases and J lost 4, with 13 bases in between. The CDR3 is 15 residues long. In DNA form, the CDR3 reads TGTGCCAGCAGCCAGGACCGAGGGAGTTACAATGAGCAGTTCTTC. Translated, it gives CASSQDRGSYNEQFF.

The gene calls are TRBV28 and TRBJ1-2; D call uncertain. V lost 5 bases and J lost 2, with 15 bases in between. This CDR3 is 15 amino acids long. Looked up from germline, CDR1 is MDHEN and CDR2 is SYDVKM. Here the CDR3 DNA reads TGTGCCAGCAGTCTGGGAGGTGCCCCAAACTATGGCTACACCTTC. This encodes CASSLGGAPNYGYTF.

This chain connects TRBV20-1 to TRBJ1-1; D is unclear. Germline values: CDR1 DFQATT, CDR2 SNEGSKA (reference sequence). V was pared by 3 bases and J by 0 bases, with 5 bases between. The CDR3 length is 12 residues. CDR3 region: CSASYMNTEAFF. As DNA, the CDR3 is TGCAGTGCTAGTTACATGAACACTGAAGCTTTCTTT.

V is TRBV6-1 and J is TRBJ1-4, with 8 bases lining up with TRBD1. Losses at the gene ends were 5 bases for V and 8 bases for J; bases not matched to a gene: 10. The CDR3 length is 15 residues. CDR1 is MNHNS and CDR2 is SASEGT in the germline V gene. CDR3 bases: TGTGCCAGCAGTAGTAGGACAGGGTTTGGGGAAAAACTGTTTTTT. This encodes CASSSRTGFGEKLFF.

The rearrangement links TRBV24-1 to TRBJ2-2; D not resolved. CDR3 length: 16 residues. The V gene lost 4 bases and the J gene lost 6 bases, with 17 bases spanning the gap. Germline loops: CDR1 KGHDR, CDR2 SFDVKD. This CDR3 reads CATSDDLWDFAGELFF. In DNA, the CDR3 is TGTGCCACCAGTGACGACCTTTGGGATTTTGCCGGGGAGCTGTTTTTT.

This clone was recorded a few times. The chain recombines TRBV9 with TRBJ2-1; 9 bases fit TRBD2. CDR1 is SGDLS and CDR2 is YYNGEE in the germline V gene. The junction had 8 bases not matched to a gene; V was cut back by 3 bases and J by 7 bases. There are 15 residues in the CDR3. The chain's CDR3 is CASSGLAGEANEQFF. DNA of the CDR3: TGTGCCAGCAGCGGGTTAGCGGGAGAGGCGAATGAGCAGTTCTTC.

The gene calls are TRBV7-2 and TRBJ2-1; perhaps D is TRBD1 or TRBD2 (6 bases each). CDR3 length: 16 amino acids. Trimming removed 4 bases from V and 0 bases from J, with 13 bases in between. Looked up from germline, CDR1 is SGHTA and CDR2 is FQGNSA. The CDR3 DNA follows: TGTGCCAGCAGCTGGGTGGGGGGCCCCTCCTACAATGAGCAGTTCTTC. Translation gives CASSWVGGPSYNEQFF.

CDR3 in amino acids: CASSVEGARIYDEQYF. For the CDR3, the DNA is TGTGCCAGCAGTGTTGAGGGGGCGAGAATTTACGATGAGCAGTACTTC. The chain employs TRBV2 and TRBJ2-7; 7 nucleotides align to TRBD1. After removal of 4 bases from V and 7 bases from J, the junction contained 16 bases not matched to a gene. The CDR3 runs to 16 residues. CDR1 and CDR2 (germline): SNHLY, FYNNEI.

The V and J genes are TRBV28 and TRBJ2-2; D uncertain. CDR1 and CDR2 from the germline V gene are MDHEN and SYDVKM. V dropped 3 bases and J dropped 0 bases, with 14 bases sitting between them. The CDR3 sequence is 17 residues long. Written as DNA, the CDR3 is TGTGCCAGCAGTTTTTCAGTTGGGGTCCCGAACACCGGGGAGCTGTTTTTT. Its protein product is CASSFSVGVPNTGELFF.

This chain connects TRBV10-2 to TRBJ2-1; 10 bases line up with TRBD2. From germline, CDR1 is WSHSY and CDR2 SAAADI. Trimming cost V 2 bases and J 3 bases; bases outside gene matches: 1. This CDR3 comprises 15 residues. CDR3 nucleotide sequence: TGCGCCAGCAGTGAGGGGACTAGCGACTACAATGAGCAGTTCTTC. Its translation: CASSEGTSDYNEQFF.

The chain joins TRBV28 to TRBJ2-5; 10 positions match TRBD1. The V gene's germline CDR1 is MDHEN and CDR2 SYDVKM. V gave up 2 bases and J gave up 0 bases; unmatched junction bases: 6. CDR3 length: 17 residues. The CDR3 sequence: CASSLRRQGADQETQYF. In nucleotides, the CDR3 is TGTGCCAGCAGTTTACGCAGACAGGGGGCGGACCAAGAGACCCAGTACTTC. The full variable domain, in which reference TRBV28 and TRBJ2-5 provide the parts outside the CDR3, is DVKVTQSSRYLVKRTGEKVFLECVQDMDHENMFWYRQDPGLGLRLIYFSYDVKMKEKGDIPEGYSVSREKKERFSLILESASTNQTSMYLCASSLRRQGADQETQYFGPGTRLLVL.

The gene calls are TRBV6-5 and TRBJ1-1, with 7 bases matching TRBD1. Germline CDR1 reads MNHEY; CDR2 reads SVGAGI. This CDR3 comprises 14 residues. Trimming took 7 bases from V and 3 from J; bases not matched to a gene: 8. CDR3 in amino acids: CASTPRQGDTEAFF. As DNA, the CDR3 is TGTGCCAGCACCCCAAGGCAGGGGGACACTGAAGCTTTCTTT.

V is TRBV5-6 and J is TRBJ2-1; D possibly corresponds to TRBD1 (6 bases). The CDR3 loop spans 15 amino acids. CDR1 and CDR2 from the germline V gene are SGHDT and YYEEEE. Trimming left V 4 bases short and J 4 bases short, with 15 bases between. The CDR3 nucleotides are TGTGCCAGCAGCCGCTTTCAGGGGCCTTACAATGAGCAGTTCTTC. This sequence encodes CASSRFQGPYNEQFF.

The V call is TRBV28, the J call TRBJ2-3, with D possibly being TRBD1 or TRBD2 (6 bases each). Germline CDR1 is MDHEN and CDR2 is SYDVKM. V was clipped by 2 bases and J by 4 bases, with 13 bases between them. This CDR3 contains 15 residues. The DNA for the CDR3 is TGTGCCAGCAGTTTAACGGGGGCAAACGCAGATACGCAGTATTTT. Translated, it gives CASSLTGANADTQYF.

This clone was detected a few times. This chain connects TRBV18 to TRBJ1-1; no firm D call. The CDR3 runs to 13 residues. V was clipped by 1 base and J by 1 base, with 4 bases between them. Germline lookup yields CDR1 KGHSH and CDR2 LQKENI. The CDR3 reads CASSPRWNTEAFF. Here the CDR3 DNA reads TGTGCCAGCTCACCACGGTGGAACACTGAAGCTTTCTTT.

The chain employs TRBV19 and TRBJ2-1; 11 nucleotides match TRBD2. V trimming: 7 bases; J trimming: 0 bases; junction bases outside the gene matches: 26. CDR1 and CDR2 (germline): LNHDA, SQIVND (reference sequence). The CDR3 covers 23 residues. The CDR3 is CASIRFRITSGGLFLSSYNEQFF. The CDR3 DNA follows: TGTGCCAGTATTCGCTTCCGAATTACTAGCGGGGGCCTTTTTCTTAGCTCCTACAATGAGCAGTTCTTC.